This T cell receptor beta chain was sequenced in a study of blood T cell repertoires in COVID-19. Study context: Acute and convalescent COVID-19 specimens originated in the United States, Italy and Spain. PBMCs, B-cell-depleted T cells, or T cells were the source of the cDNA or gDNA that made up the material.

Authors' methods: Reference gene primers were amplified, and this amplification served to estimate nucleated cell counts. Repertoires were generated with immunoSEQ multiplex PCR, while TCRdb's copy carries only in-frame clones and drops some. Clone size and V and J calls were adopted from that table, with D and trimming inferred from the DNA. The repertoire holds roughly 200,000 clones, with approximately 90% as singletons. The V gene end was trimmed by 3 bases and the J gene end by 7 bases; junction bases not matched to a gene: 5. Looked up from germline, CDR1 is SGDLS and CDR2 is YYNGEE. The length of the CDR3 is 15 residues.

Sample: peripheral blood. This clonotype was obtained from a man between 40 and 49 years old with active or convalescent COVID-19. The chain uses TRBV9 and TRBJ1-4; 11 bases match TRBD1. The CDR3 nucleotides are TGTGCCAGCAGCGCTGGACAGGGGGCTAGTGAAAAACTGTTTTTT. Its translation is CASSAGQGASEKLFF.